What follows are 9 T cell receptor beta chains derived from one specimen sequenced in a study of cytomegalovirus exposure and HLA in healthy donors. The PCR had 60 Vbeta and 13 Jbeta primers. Clones were read by immunoSEQ multiplex PCR, and TCRdb kept only the in-frame ones, dropping some. In the table there are 150,000 to 250,000 clones, around 78% of which are singletons. Sequenced sample: PBMCs. These receptors were collected from a young man in good health and CMV-seronegative.

The chain has TRBV28 and TRBJ2-7, with 8 bases lining up with TRBD2. Germline CDR1 reads MDHEN; CDR2 reads SYDVKM. Germline trimming cut 5 bases from V and 2 bases from J; bases unmatched to any gene: 5. The CDR3 is 14 amino acids. The CDR3 loop reads CASSRRLATYEQYF. Here the CDR3 DNA reads TGTGCCAGCAGTCGGCGACTAGCGACCTACGAGCAGTACTTC.

The chain employs TRBV5-4 and TRBJ2-7; maybe TRBD1 (5 bases). CDR3 length: 15 amino acids. CDR1 and CDR2 from the germline V gene are SGHNT and YYREEE (reference sequence). The germline V and J ends were trimmed by 7 bases and 5 bases, with 22 bases remaining between them. The CDR3 sequence: CASGPHSPGSHEQYF. The DNA for the CDR3 is TGTGCCAGCGGGCCCCATTCCCCAGGGTCCCACGAGCAGTACTTC. The full variable domain, completed using reference TRBV5-4 and TRBJ2-7, is ETGVTQSPTHLIKTRGQQVTLRCSSQSGHNTVSWYQQALGQGPQFIFQYYREEENGRGNFPPRFSGLQFPNYSSELNVNALELDDSALYLCASGPHSPGSHEQYFGPGTRLTVT.

The chain links TRBV27 to TRBJ2-1; 9 nucleotides agree with TRBD1. J lost 2 bases, V lost 3 bases, and 2 bases had no gene match. In germline, CDR1 is MNHEY, CDR2 SMNVEV (reference sequence). The CDR3 totals 15 residues. The CDR3 DNA reads as TGTGCCAGCAGTTTGGGGGACAGGGCCTACAATGAGCAGTTCTTC. Translating it yields CASSLGDRAYNEQFF.

The chain is built from TRBV6-4 and TRBJ1-1; possible D gene TRBD1, 5 bases. The CDR3 contains 14 residues. V was trimmed by 2 bases and J by 6 bases, leaving 13 bases between them. CDR1 and CDR2 (germline): MRHNA, SNTAGT. This CDR3 is CASSDGEGSAEAFF. DNA for the CDR3: TGTGCCAGCAGTGACGGGGAGGGGAGCGCTGAAGCTTTCTTT.

The chain joins TRBV7-3 to TRBJ2-7, with a weak D call TRBD1 (6 bases). There are 16 residues in the CDR3. CDR1 is SGHTA and CDR2 is FQGTGA in the germline V gene. Trimming cost V 8 bases and J 3 bases, with 23 bases left between them. As DNA, the CDR3 is TGTGCCAGCGGATTCCGGGCCGGGGACAAGTACTACGAGCAGTACTTC. Translation: CASGFRAGDKYYEQYF.

The rearrangement uses TRBV27 and TRBJ1-5; 7 bases fit TRBD1. V gave up 3 bases and J gave up 2 bases; unmatched junction bases: 1. The CDR3 spans 14 residues. Germline lookup yields CDR1 MNHEY and CDR2 SMNVEV (reference sequence). The CDR3 sequence: CASSFGTGNQPQHF. The DNA for the CDR3 is TGTGCCAGCAGTTTCGGGACAGGCAATCAGCCCCAGCATTTT.

The genes are TRBV7-6 and TRBJ2-7; 8 nucleotides agree with TRBD2. Germline V lookup: CDR1 SGHVS, CDR2 FNYEAQ. The CDR3 runs to 14 residues. The ends lost 5 bases at V and 2 bases at J; junction bases unmatched: 5. CDR3 in amino acids: CASSRGAGAYEQYF. CDR3 nucleotide sequence: TGTGCCAGCAGCAGAGGAGCGGGAGCCTACGAGCAGTACTTC. The whole variable domain, filled in from reference TRBV7-6 and TRBJ2-7, reads GAGVSQSPRYKVTKRGQDVALRCDPISGHVSLYWYRQALGQGPEFLTYFNYEAQQDKSGLPNDRFSAERPEGSISTLTIQRTEQRDSAMYRCASSRGAGAYEQYFGPGTRLTVT.

In its sample, this clone was seen many times. This chain links TRBV6-1 with TRBJ2-3, with TRBD2 matching over 10 bases. The CDR3 sequence is 15 residues long. The germline V gene has CDR1 MNHNS and CDR2 SASEGT. J was trimmed by 2 bases and V by 4 bases; bases with no gene match: 3. CDR3 sequence (DNA): TGTGCCAGCAGTGTACTAGCGGGATCCACAGATACGCAGTATTTT. This gives the protein CASSVLAGSTDTQYF.

The chain joins TRBV5-6 to TRBJ2-1; 11 nucleotides align to TRBD2. From germline, CDR1 is SGHDT and CDR2 YYEEEE. The CDR3 length is 15 residues. Losses at the gene ends were 4 bases for V and 3 bases for J; bases not matched to a gene: 3. The CDR3 nucleotides are TGTGCCAGCAGCGGGGGACTAGCGGTCTACAATGAGCAGTTCTTC. Translated, it gives CASSGGLAVYNEQFF.